Listed below are T cell receptor beta chains from one sample, sequenced in a study of CD8+ T cells in alopecia areata. The assay was immunoSEQ multiplex PCR, and TCRdb's table has in-frame clones only and misses some. The data contain 200,000 to 250,000 clones, 43% of them singletons. This material consisted of CD4+ T cells sorted from blood, taken around week 36, from a patient treated with tofacitinib. The receptors come from a human donor with alopecia areata. Both conserved end residues are part of each CDR3.

v_gene	len	j_gene	CDR3aa
TRBV29-1	16	TRBJ1-3	CSVRQTGGASGNTIYF
TRBV5-1	16	TRBJ1-1	CASSPAKSGVNTEAFF
TRBV30	11	TRBJ2-1	CAWSLINEQFF
TRBV15	14	TRBJ2-5	CATSSPGPPETQYF
TRBV29-1	13	TRBJ2-5	CSVDSGLGETQYF
TRBV5-6	15	TRBJ1-5	CASSLAGVGGQPQHF
TRBV6-5	15	TRBJ2-3	CASSYGGPGTDTQYF
TRBV28	15	TRBJ2-7	CASSLQQGTGGEQYF
TRBV7-9	16	TRBJ2-5	CASSSYLSSTAETQYF
TRBV5-1	14	TRBJ2-7	CASSLDRASYEQYF
TRBV30	13	TRBJ1-1	CAWSVSRNTEAFF
TRBV30	13	TRBJ1-4	CACEQGDNEKLFF
TRBV5-1	12	TRBJ2-3	CASSWIRDTQYF
TRBV7-2	13	TRBJ2-3	CASSPPQQDTQYF
TRBV11-2	16	TRBJ2-1	CASSSSGRGWDNEQFF
TRBV6-5	15	TRBJ1-1	CASSYSPGMNTEAFF
TRBV7-3	16	TRBJ1-3	CASSLGPLGSGNTIYF
TRBV29-1	13	TRBJ1-2	CSVALTGWDGYTF
TRBV15	14	TRBJ2-5	CATSREWGAETQYF
TRBV29-1	20	TRBJ1-5	CSSKNSTALGQGRSNQPQHF
TRBV25-1	13	TRBJ2-4	CASSEGSKNIQYF
TRBV30	13	TRBJ2-5	CASTSGSAETQYF
TRBV7-7	13	TRBJ2-1	CASSPLPGNEQFF
TRBV4-2	14	TRBJ1-5	CASSQEVRRRPQHF
TRBV4-2	15	TRBJ2-1	CASSQGTAREGRQFF
TRBV29-1	14	TRBJ2-3	CSGVVGPGMDTQYF
TRBV29-1	14	TRBJ1-1	CSARTATANTKAFF
TRBV10-3	12	TRBJ2-5	CAIGGSAGTQYF
TRBV7-8	14	TRBJ1-4	CASSLQGLNEKLFF
TRBV28	18	TRBJ2-6	CASSARQGIRSGANVLTF
TRBV25-1	13	TRBJ2-7	CASSDRGPHEQYF
TRBV27	13	TRBJ2-7	CASRRPNSYEQYF
TRBV7-2	15	TRBJ2-3	CASGASGRVSDTQYF
TRBV7-9	15	TRBJ1-1	CASSPGGGGDTEAFF
TRBV30	12	TRBJ1-3	CAQRGYGDTIYF
TRBV29-1	12	TRBJ2-3	CSTNLGKDTQYF
TRBV6-6	16	TRBJ1-1	CASSPPLLGGVTEAFF
TRBV18	11	TRBJ2-1	CASSEDNEQFF
TRBV30	11	TRBJ1-1	CACAGGTEAFF
TRBV4-1	14	TRBJ2-7	CASSQRTTYYEQYF
TRBV4-3	17	TRBJ2-1	CASSQLLAGSGTNEQFF
TRBV5-1	17	TRBJ2-5	CASSWGQFGGSGETQYF
TRBV7-6	13	TRBJ1-2	CASSLAPGVGYTF
TRBV9	15	TRBJ2-7	CASSPLAGGTYEQYF